This TCR beta chain was captured in a study of regulatory T cells in long-lasting Graves disease (dated by TCRdb to about 2021). Regarding the study in general: Newly diagnosed Graves' disease patients had taken antithyroid drugs for less than 3 months. Peripheral blood TCR sequencing and RNA sequencing compared persistent Graves' disease patients with newly diagnosed Graves' disease patients. The study took place in China and was registered as a clinical trial. A total of around 35 samples were covered by TCR sequencing, comprising roughly 13 persistent and 20 or so newly diagnosed Graves' disease patients. General study outcomes and caveats: Preferential use of TRBV28, TRBJ1-2 and TRBJ2-5 was observed in persistent disease, whereas TRBV20-1 and TRBJ2-1 were favored in newly diagnosed disease. As a limitation, the authors acknowledged that the small sample size may reduce accuracy. Patients with persistent disease shared more public clonotypes (around 2,500) than newly diagnosed patients did (around 1,000). Sequencing and analysis were restricted to the TCR beta chain. Only peripheral blood was studied, because thyroid tissue, the primary lesion, was inaccessible. Compared with newly diagnosed patients, patients with persistent Graves' disease had lower TCR Shannon entropy and fewer highly expanded clones, which suggests clonal expansion.

Points on this clonotype: Its antigen is currently not known. No base quality information exists; no much larger clone differs at one position.

Relative to germline, V is missing 4 bases and J is missing 0 bases, with 8 bases of the junction outside any gene match. The CDR3 holds 18 amino acids from the cysteine to the phenylalanine. The read is trimmed to its CDR3 DNA, 54 bases read in frame from base 1. The germline V gene provides CDR1 SGDLS and CDR2 YYNGEE. The library was obtained by multiplex PCR. Sequenced using an Illumina HiSeq 4000. CDR3 regions were amplified by Arm-PCR with iRepertoire HTBI primers to construct TCR beta libraries. Before sequencing, the PCR products went through gel purification. On the study's bioinformatics: Gene usage analysis of CDR3 amino acid clonotypes used the 60 to 80 TRBV and 12 to 15 TRBJ segments found across samples. Filtered high-quality paired reads were merged into contigs using COPE and FqMerger. BLAST was used to align contigs to the IMGT TRBV, TRBD and TRBJ reference genes, and CDR3 was defined following IMGT. Any clonotype with a frequency above 0.1% was classified as a highly expanded clone. Shannon entropy was used to measure repertoire diversity, and the Gini coefficient was used to measure V-J evenness. Clonotypes shared by more than one individual were considered public. TCRdb reprocessing: public reads trimmed at Q25 with fastp, clones called with MiXCR, in-frame beta chains kept. Identical CDR3 protein sequences are pooled into one entry, listed with their most common genes and DNA. These V and J calls derive from TCRdb rather than the authors' analysis. This sample comprises 400,000 to 500,000 distinct CDR3 sequences, about 15% of them detected only once. Together, the top ten hold approximately 17% of the sample.

Per the publication, the time point label means: newly diagnosed GD, antithyroid drugs for less than 3 months. For both TCR sequencing and RNA sequencing, RNA was extracted from PBMCs using TRIzol. Graves' disease was diagnosed according to American Thyroid Association guidelines. Patients for the study were recruited at an endocrinology department in Xi'an, China. From each patient, roughly 9 milliliters of peripheral blood was collected into an EDTA anticoagulant tube. Ficoll Paque Plus density gradient separation was used to isolate PBMCs, and no additional T cell sorting was done. An Agilent 2100 Bioanalyzer and agarose gel were used to check RNA quality, and a NanoDrop 2000 was used to measure RNA concentration. These data were likewise used in another study, on T cells in Graves' hyperthyroidism and ophthalmopathy. The second paper further reports: A patient counted as having stable Graves' hyperthyroidism if no progression to ophthalmopathy occurred over 18 months of follow-up. Hyperthyroidism patients were aged 18 to 65 years and newly diagnosed, with disease duration of less than 2 months. The study excluded patients with uncontrolled infections, other autoimmune diseases, pregnancy or lactation. Clinical symptoms, serum thyroxine and TRAb, thyroid ultrasound, and orbital computed tomography formed the basis for the diagnoses. The TCR CDR3 was subjected to a first round of RT-PCR using the HTBI primer set and the Qiagen OneStep RT-PCR kit. Blood samples also contained most of the expanded thyroid clonotypes (frequency above 0.001), which suggests that blood repertoires may reflect thyroid immune responses. Ophthalmopathy was separated from stable hyperthyroidism by a 13 V-J signature model, with approximately 85% sensitivity and approximately 81% specificity obtained in cross-validation and 80%/75% obtained in testing. In validation, the model predicted progression to ophthalmopathy with approximately 70% sensitivity and 72.22% specificity, a median of about 6 months before onset. To identify distinguishing TCR V-J signatures, a discovery cohort of roughly 100 patients was used, comprising roughly 45 with Graves' ophthalmopathy and 57 with stable Graves' hyperthyroidism. Prospective prediction of ophthalmopathy was tested in an independent validation cohort of about 19 hyperthyroidism patients and 15 to 17 patients who later progressed to ophthalmopathy. The roughly 91 discovery patients were randomly divided into training and test sets at a 7:3 ratio. Thyroid tissue and blood T-cell repertoires from six Graves' hyperthyroidism patients were also compared in the study. After sampling, hyperthyroidism patients received methimazole starting at 30 mg daily, and ophthalmopathy patients received high-dose intravenous methylprednisolone. Libraries were constructed in a second round of multiplex PCR, after which size selection and purification were performed. The libraries were sequenced on an Illumina HiSeq2000 using paired-end 100 bp reads. SOAPnuke was used to process the raw data, with reads discarded if the reads contained adapters or uncalled bases, had a mean Phred below 15, or lacked an exact constant-primer or identifier match. COPE v1.2.5 was used to merge the high-quality paired reads, and each unique nucleotide sequence was defined as a clonotype. Clonotypes were aligned to IMGT TRBV, TRBD and TRBJ reference segments using MiTCR v1.1. Only V-J combinations with frequency above 0.0001, covering roughly 99% of repertoires, were analysed. A TCS score was defined as the ratio between F50 (clonal expansion) and ExV (chaos), using BLOSUM62-based TCRdist between CDR3 peptides within each V-J. Welch's t-statistics and random forest reduced 500 to 550 V-J features to 13, which were used in a naive Bayes classifier (R e1071). Sample size was not statistically predetermined, and investigators were not blinded to group allocation. The paper reports TCR Vbeta CDR3 sequencing of approximately 140 peripheral blood samples: around 41 ophthalmopathy, over 70 hyperthyroidism and approximately 17 progressor patients.

Rearrangement joined TRBV9 to TRBJ2-2; 11 nucleotides in the junction match TRBD2. The TCR was taken from a woman in her forties or fifties with Graves disease. Donor details come from another sample of the same person, matched by shared clones. The sequencing used peripheral blood mononuclear cells (PBMCs), collected at new diagnosis, from a patient treated with antithyroid drugs. The CDR3 region: CASSPPTSGITNTGELFF. The nucleotide sequence reads TGTGCCAGCAGCCCTCCGACTAGCGGGATCACGAACACCGGGGAGCTGTTTTTT.